This T cell receptor beta chain was captured by sequencing in a study of vaccination and CD4 T cells after COVID-19 (dated by TCRdb to between 2021 and 2022). General notes on the study: In the convalescent cohort there were six males and four females, among whom were two Hispanic individuals, seven Caucasians, two Asians and one multiracial person. Participants got two doses of the Pfizer-BioNTech BNT162b2 vaccine (n=8) or two doses of the Moderna mRNA-1273 vaccine (n=2). Post-COVID blood samples from convalescent patients were collected a median of roughly 100 days after diagnosis, with a range of roughly 35 to 161 days. Post-vaccine blood samples were obtained a median of about 77 days after the second vaccine dose, with a range of about 14 to 241 days. The cultures were stimulated with overlapping spike peptide pools from SARS-CoV-2 and from the common cold coronaviruses HCoV-NL63, HCoV-OC43 and HCoV-229E. As controls, cultures received a CEFX viral epitope pool (the positive control), an HIV-1 Nef peptide pool (the negative control), or no peptide at all. In around 9 COVID-19 convalescent patients and a few infection-naive healthy vaccine recipients, researchers compared the spike-specific CD4+ TCR repertoire from before mRNA vaccination with the repertoire from after. An earlier paper using these donors assessed, at the TCR clonotype level, memory CD4+ T cell crossreactivity between SARS-CoV-2 and common cold coronavirus spike proteins.

This specimen's treatment or condition label, interpreted: roughly 10-day PBMC culture with coronavirus spike peptide pools or control peptides (ViraFEST assay). CD4+ T cells from unexposed donors were collected before the COVID-19 pandemic (2011-2018). The ViraFEST assay, used in the study, expanded antigen-specific T cells with peptide pools and then identified the expanded clonotypes through TCR sequencing. Each well held 2.2 million or so PBMCs cultured in IMDM containing approximately 5.3% human AB serum and about 10 IU/ml IL-2, with approximately 9.2 ug/ml peptide pools added. On days 3 and 7, half of the culture medium was replaced with fresh IL-2-containing medium. CD4+ T cells were isolated after approximately eleven days of culture through negative selection using the EasySep CD4+ T cell isolation kit. As far as cell numbers permitted, CD4+ T cells from unexposed donors were tested for reactivity against SARS-CoV-2 S and N as well as four spike pools from common cold coronaviruses. PBMCs were separated from whole blood using Ficoll-Paque Plus gradient centrifugation and then either used fresh or cryopreserved at -140C. Triplicate wells were generally used for each culture condition. The leukapheresis product used for the unexposed donors was purchased from a commercial source.

The library was made by PCR. TCR sequencing of DNA from cultured CD4+ T cells used the Oncomine TCR Beta short-read assay at the Johns Hopkins FTIC core. The QIAamp micro DNA kit was used to extract genomic DNA from the cultured CD4+ T cells. Oncomine TCR Beta libraries from cultured CD4+ T cells were pooled using unique dual indexes and sequenced on an Illumina iSeq 100. Regarding the original processing steps: Non-productive sequences were filtered out, and CDR3s that did not start with C, did not end with F or W, or were shorter than 7 amino acids were discarded. Antigen-specific clonotypes were identified with the MANAFEST web application by comparing peptide-stimulated wells with reference and other culture wells. To be called positive, a clone needed an FDR below 0.05, an odds ratio above 5, and a productive frequency above 0.1% in at least two of three replicate wells. A clonotype was classed as cross-reactive if the clonotype showed significant expansion both in SARS-CoV-2 spike wells and in at least one common cold coronavirus spike condition. Similarity between CDR3 sequences was evaluated in R version 3.6.1 using Levenshtein distances (stringdist) and unrooted phylogenetic trees (ape). The raw public data were reprocessed by TCRdb itself: fastp quality trimming at Q25, MiXCR clonotype calling, in-frame beta chains only. Each record represents a unique CDR3 protein, reported with the most common genes and DNA among its rows. TCRdb assigned the V and J calls; the authors' analysis was not used. For this sample there are thousands of distinct CDR3 sequences; 30% to 35% appear just once. The ten largest clones represent about a fifth of the sample.

Turning to this clonotype: The specificity of this receptor is unknown. Base qualities are not provided; no much larger clone lies one nucleotide away.

The full study reports these points: In convalescent patients, a median around 84% of post-vaccine SARS-CoV-2-reactive clones were detected only after vaccination, and vaccine-specific priming was suggested by this finding. In convalescent patients, nearly all vaccine-specific clones (304 of 307) were found to be mono-reactive for SARS-CoV-2 spike rather than cross-reactive with common cold coronaviruses. An increase in the median number of SARS-CoV-2-reactive clonotypes from 20 to 25 after infection to 35 to 40 after vaccination was observed, but the change was not found to be significant. Relatively few convalescent patients were included in the study, and early timepoints after natural infection were not analyzed.

The sample taken for sequencing was CD4+ T cells from blood, cultured in vitro. This clonotype originated in a human donor in good health.

The CDR3 corresponds to CASSPGTGRLFF. Here is the DNA: TGTGCCAGCAGCCCCGGTACCGGGAGGCTGTTTTTT. The rearranged segments are TRBV6-1 and TRBJ2-2, with TRBD2 perhaps the D gene, on 6 matching bases. From its cysteine to its phenylalanine, the CDR3 spans 12 amino acids. The DNA shown is the 36-base CDR3, in frame from base 1. Trimming costs V 6 bases and J 13 bases, and their ends lie 15 bases apart. The germline V gene encodes CDR1 MNHNS and CDR2 SASEGT.